Each of the 13 T cell receptor beta chains below was sequenced from the same sample in a study of T cells in Graves' hyperthyroidism and ophthalmopathy (dated by TCRdb to the late 2010s). Receptors were amplified or captured by multiplex PCR. Sequenced using an Illumina HiSeq 2000. TCR beta CDR3 regions were amplified from RNA transcripts. A first-round RT-PCR of the TCR CDR3 used the HTBI primer set with the Qiagen OneStep RT-PCR kit. TCRdb reprocessed the public reads (quality trimming at Q25 with fastp, clone calling with MiXCR) and kept in-frame beta chains. Each entry is one CDR3 protein sequence, shown with its most common DNA and genes. The sample includes about 380,000 distinct CDR3 sequences, with roughly 14% observed a single time. 8% to 13% of the sample goes to the ten largest clones. The sample comprised blood. Every receptor here comes from a woman aged 55-75 years with Graves' hyperthyroidism.

At least ten counts were recorded for this clonotype. This rearrangement joins TRBV7-3 to TRBJ2-5, with D perhaps TRBD1 or TRBD2 (5 bases each). Germline-derived CDR1 and CDR2 are SGHTA and FQGTGA. The V end was cut by 2 bases, the J end by 5 bases, with 15 bases between. This CDR3 is 15 amino acids long. As DNA, the CDR3 is TGTGCCAGCAGCTTACGGACGGGGTGGGGGGAGACCCAGTACTTC. Amino acid sequence: CASSLRTGWGETQYF.

This clonotype occurred a few times. The chain recombines TRBV20-1 with TRBJ2-5; a weak D match, TRBD1 (6 bases). The germline gives CDR1 DFQATT, CDR2 SNEGSKA (reference sequence). Trimming took off 0 bases at V and 4 bases at J, with 12 bases between the two ends. This CDR3 is built from 14 residues. CDR3 sequence: CSARDYRVGETQYF. The CDR3 bases are TGCAGTGCTAGAGATTACAGGGTTGGAGAGACCCAGTACTTC.

This clonotype came up many times. The V call is TRBV30, the J call TRBJ2-7; no reliable D call. The germline V and J ends were trimmed by 5 bases and 2 bases, with 16 bases remaining between them. Germline V gives CDR1 GTSNPN, CDR2 SVGIG (reference sequence). The CDR3 contains 14 residues. CDR3 DNA: TGTGCCTGGCACCGGAGAGGACGGACCTACGAGCAGTACTTC. Its protein product is CAWHRRGRTYEQYF.

The chain recombines TRBV19 with TRBJ2-7; TRBD1 might be the D (5 bases). CDR3 size: 14 residues. Germline CDR1 reads LNHDA; CDR2 reads SQIVND (reference sequence). The germline V and J ends were trimmed by 3 bases and 1 base, with 10 bases remaining between them. The CDR3 DNA is TGTGCCAGTAGTATGCCAGGGCCGTCCTACGAGCAGTACTTC. This translates into CASSMPGPSYEQYF.

This clonotype was seen repeatedly, ten times or more. This chain links TRBV30 with TRBJ1-4; 7 bases match TRBD1. The CDR3 consists of 14 residues. Germline CDR1 and CDR2: GTSNPN and SVGIG (reference sequence). After removal of 3 bases from V and 0 bases from J, the junction contained 1 base not matched to a gene. The CDR3 here is CAWSGTATNEKLFF. CDR3 nucleotides: TGTGCCTGGAGCGGGACAGCAACTAATGAAAAACTGTTTTTT.

This clonotype has ten or more counts. The rearrangement uses TRBV7-3 and TRBJ1-1; D unclear. Trimming cost V 2 bases and J 5 bases, with 15 bases left between them. This CDR3 contains 15 residues. Germline values: CDR1 SGHTA, CDR2 FQGTGA. The CDR3 bases are TGTGCCAGCAGCTTAGATACCGCGACGAGAACTGAAGCTTTCTTT. It specifies CASSLDTATRTEAFF.

At least ten counts were recorded for this clonotype. This chain connects TRBV2 to TRBJ1-2, with 8 bases fitting TRBD1. The germline V gene has CDR1 SNHLY and CDR2 FYNNEI. Trimming removed 6 bases from V and 8 bases from J; junction bases left unmatched: 23. The CDR3 contains 18 residues. Here the CDR3 DNA reads TGTGCCAGCAGGAGTTCCCTCGGACAGGGCGTCCTAAGAAAAGGCTACACCTTC. Translating gives CASRSSLGQGVLRKGYTF.

There are a few counts of this clonotype. J is TRBJ1-1 and V is TRBV6-1; D possibly corresponds to TRBD1 (6 bases). Germline CDR1 and CDR2: MNHNS and SASEGT. The CDR3 contains 14 residues. V was pared by 7 bases and J by 5 bases, with 17 bases between. CDR3 sequence: CASKVPGDRTEAFF. The DNA for the CDR3 is TGTGCCAGCAAGGTACCAGGGGATCGAACTGAAGCTTTCTTT.

This clonotype showed up many times. J is TRBJ1-4 and V is TRBV27; 7 bases are shared with TRBD1. Germline V CDR1 and CDR2: MNHEY, SMNVEV (reference sequence). V shed 3 bases, J shed 10 bases, and the junction held 11 bases outside the gene matches. CDR3 size: 15 residues. This CDR3 reads CASSFHTGASRKLFF. The CDR3 region has the DNA TGTGCCAGCAGTTTCCATACAGGGGCGAGTAGAAAACTGTTTTTT.

This clonotype was recorded at least ten times. V and J are TRBV2 and TRBJ2-3; 10 bases align to TRBD2. CDR1 and CDR2 from the germline V gene are SNHLY and FYNNEI. CDR3 length: 18 residues. Unmatched junction bases numbered 10, after V lost 4 bases and J lost 0 bases. The chain's CDR3 is CASSAPGLAEISTDTQYF. CDR3 DNA sequence: TGTGCCAGCAGTGCGCCCGGACTAGCGGAAATTAGCACAGATACGCAGTATTTT.

At least ten counts were recorded for this clonotype. The chain combines TRBV12-5 with TRBJ2-1, with 8 nucleotides matching TRBD2. The CDR3 has 14 residues. V lost 9 bases and J lost 5; bases outside the gene matches: 9. Looked up from germline, CDR1 is LGHNT and CDR2 is FRNRAP. The CDR3 DNA reads as TGTGCTAGCCATGAGCGGGAGCCCAACAATGAGCAGTTCTTC. It translates to CASHEREPNNEQFF.

This clonotype was detected ten times or more. The chain couples TRBV6-1 to TRBJ2-5, with 14 bases matching TRBD2. Germline assignment: CDR1 MNHNS and CDR2 SASEGT. The V segment lost 3 bases and the J segment 7 bases; nucleotides outside the gene matches: 4. The CDR3 is made up of 15 amino acids. The CDR3 protein is CASSDAGLAGGTQYF. The DNA of the CDR3 is TGTGCCAGCAGTGACGCAGGACTAGCGGGGGGGACCCAGTACTTC.

This clonotype was seen many times. The chain uses TRBV5-8 and TRBJ2-4, with 7 nucleotides matching TRBD2. The V gene end was trimmed by 3 bases and the J gene end by 0 bases; junction bases not matched to a gene: 6. Germline V gene data show CDR1 as SGHTS and CDR2 as YDEGEE. The CDR3 sequence is 16 residues long. The CDR3 bases are TGTGCCAGCAGCTCTGAGCTAGCGGTAGCCAAAAACATTCAGTACTTC. Its protein product is CASSSELAVAKNIQYF. The full variable domain, its missing parts supplied by reference TRBV5-8 and TRBJ2-4, is EAGVTQSPTHLIKTRGQQATLRCSPISGHTSVYWYQQALGLGLQFLLWYDEGEERNRGNFPPRFSGRQFPNYSSELNVNALELEDSALYLCASSSELAVAKNIQYFGAGTRLSVL.